The 13 T cell receptor beta chains presented below share a single source sample, sequenced in a study of blood T cell repertoires in COVID-19. Sequencing was performed with immunoSEQ multiplex PCR; in TCRdb, only in-frame clones are kept and a portion is missing. Of about 440,000 clones in the sample, 70% to 90% are singletons; the top ten hold just under 2%. The sequenced sample was PBMCs or T cells enriched from blood (not recorded which). The receptors come from a woman aged 18-29 years with acute COVID-19.

V is TRBV24-1 and J is TRBJ2-7; 11 bases match TRBD2. The ends lost 4 bases at V and 4 bases at J; junction bases unmatched: 5. The length of the CDR3 is 15 residues. The germline gives CDR1 KGHDR, CDR2 SFDVKD. CDR3 protein: CATSDRLAGWYEQYF. The CDR3 DNA follows: TGTGCCACCAGTGACCGACTAGCGGGATGGTACGAGCAGTACTTC.

A single count supports this clone. The chain uses TRBV28 and TRBJ2-7; D possibly corresponds to TRBD1 (6 bases). This CDR3 is 15 amino acids long. Germline loops: CDR1 MDHEN, CDR2 SYDVKM. V was shortened by 5 bases and J by 4 bases, with 18 bases between the two germline ends. CDR3 residues: CASSPIGTTSYEQYF. CDR3 bases: TGTGCCAGCAGTCCTATCGGGACAACATCTTACGAGCAGTACTTC.

The chain employs TRBV14 and TRBJ1-1, with 7 bases aligning to TRBD1. This CDR3 has 12 amino acids. CDR1 is SGHDN, CDR2 FVKESK, per germline. After removal of 5 bases from V and 7 bases from J, the junction contained 4 bases not matched to a gene. CDR3 sequence (DNA): TGTGCCAGCAGCATACAGGGGTTTGAAGCTTTCTTT. Protein product: CASSIQGFEAFF.

The CDR3 reads CASSLRASTGTGNTIYF. CDR3 sequence (DNA): TGTGCCAGCAGCTTACGGGCCTCGACAGGGACTGGAAACACCATATATTTT. The chain is built from TRBV7-8 and TRBJ1-3; 7 bases line up with TRBD1. J was trimmed by 2 bases and V by 2 bases; bases with no gene match: 9. The V gene's germline CDR1 is SGHVS and CDR2 FQNEAQ. This CDR3 has 17 residues. Looking up the rest from reference TRBV7-8 and TRBJ1-3 gives the full variable domain: GAGVSQSPRYKVAKRGQDVALRCDPISGHVSLFWYQQALGQGPEFLTYFQNEAQLDKSGLPSDRFFAERPEGSVSTLKIQRTQQEDSAVYLCASSLRASTGTGNTIYFGEGSWLTVV.

V and J are TRBV5-5 and TRBJ1-5; D is possibly TRBD1 (5 bases). From germline, CDR1 is SGHKS and CDR2 YYEKEE (reference sequence). V lost 0 bases to trimming and J lost 4 bases, with 14 bases between them. The CDR3 runs 16 residues. The CDR3 DNA is TGTGCCAGCAGCTTGGTTGGCAGGGTTGTGAATCAGCCCCAGCATTTT. As protein: CASSLVGRVVNQPQHF.

V and J are TRBV5-3 and TRBJ1-5; maybe TRBD1 (5 bases). TRBV5-3 is assigned to the ORF class and has an uncertain function. V gave up 2 bases and J gave up 3 bases, with 9 bases separating them. The CDR3 consists of 14 residues. CDR3 amino acids: CARSLSGHNQPQHF. The CDR3 DNA reads TGTGCCAGAAGCTTATCTGGACACAATCAGCCCCAGCATTTT.

Only one count was recorded for this clone. The V gene is TRBV29-1, the J gene TRBJ1-5; TRBD1 aligns across 7 bases. Unmatched junction bases numbered 3, after V lost 2 bases and J lost 11 bases. In germline, CDR1 is SQVTM, CDR2 ANQGSEA. This CDR3 is 11 amino acids long. CDR3 residues: CSVELDRSQHF. DNA of the CDR3: TGCAGCGTTGAATTGGACAGGTCCCAGCATTTT.

V usage is TRBV5-4 and J usage is TRBJ2-6; a weak D match, TRBD1 (6 bases). Germline loops: CDR1 SGHNT, CDR2 YYREEE (reference sequence). The CDR3 is 17 amino acids. The V gene lost 4 bases and the J gene lost 0 bases, with 14 bases spanning the gap. The DNA for the CDR3 is TGTGCCAGCAGCCGACAGGATAAACCCTCTGGGGCCAACGTCCTGACTTTC. Its protein product is CASSRQDKPSGANVLTF.

CDR3 in DNA: TGTGCCGTACGAGGGGGAGGGTCCTACGAGCAGTACTTC. It specifies CAVRGGGSYEQYF. The chain employs TRBV28 and TRBJ2-7; D is perhaps TRBD2 (7 bases). CDR1 and CDR2 from the germline V gene are MDHEN and SYDVKM. Trimming cost V 11 bases and J 1 base, with 15 bases left between them. The CDR3 has 13 amino acids.

The V gene is TRBV27, the J gene TRBJ1-6; 9 nucleotides match TRBD1. CDR3 length: 16 amino acids. Germline CDR1 MNHEY, CDR2 SMNVEV (reference sequence). V shed 5 bases, J shed 14 bases, and the junction held 16 bases outside the gene matches. This CDR3 reads CASSLTAGTGFQSLHF. CDR3 nucleotide sequence: TGTGCCAGCAGTCTTACGGCCGGGACAGGGTTTCAATCCCTCCACTTT.

The chain uses TRBV9 and TRBJ2-7, with 7 bases that match TRBD2. This CDR3 has 15 amino acids. The germline V gene has CDR1 SGDLS and CDR2 YYNGEE. Trimming removed 0 bases from V and 2 bases from J; junction bases left unmatched: 5. The CDR3, as DNA: TGTGCCAGCAGCGTAGGGGCTAGCGGACCCTACGAGCAGTACTTC. It yields the protein CASSVGASGPYEQYF.

This clone came up once. This chain links TRBV28 with TRBJ1-2, with TRBD1 as a possible D gene (6 bases). The ends were cut back, 6 bases at V and 6 bases at J, with 20 bases in the middle. This CDR3 comprises 15 residues. CDR1 and CDR2 (germline): MDHEN, SYDVKM. This CDR3 reads CASSAKIQGMNGYTF. In DNA, the CDR3 is TGTGCCAGCAGCGCCAAAATACAGGGTATGAATGGCTACACCTTC.

The V and J genes are TRBV6-5 and TRBJ2-3; 8 bases map to TRBD1. Germline CDR1 and CDR2: MNHEY and SVGAGI. The CDR3 is 15 amino acids. J gave up 0 bases and V 6 bases, and 5 bases lay outside the gene matches. The CDR3 region is CASRAGGISTDTQYF. The CDR3 nucleotides read TGTGCCAGCAGGGCAGGGGGCATAAGCACAGATACGCAGTATTTT.